This TCR beta chain was identified during a study of blood T cell repertoires in COVID-19. Looking at the study overall: Samples of COVID-19 (acute and convalescent) were obtained from the United States, Italy and Spain. Nucleic acid was either cDNA or gDNA, and it came from T cells, B-cell-depleted T cells, or PBMCs.

Losses at the gene ends were 3 bases for V and 8 bases for J; bases not matched to a gene: 12. The germline V gene has CDR1 KGHSH and CDR2 LQKENI. There are 16 residues in the CDR3. Per the original methods: Amplification of reference gene primers was used by the study to estimate nucleated cell counts. Clones were sequenced by immunoSEQ multiplex PCR, and TCRdb holds only the in-frame ones, with some missing. V and J calls and clone size are copied from that table; D and trimming were computed from the DNA. The table shows 150,000 to 180,000 clones, with about 90% occurring only once. The sample comprised peripheral blood. This chain joins TRBV18 and TRBJ2-3; 9 bases align to TRBD2. This sequence originates from a man aged 45 to 65 with acute or convalescent COVID-19. CDR3 sequence reads: CASSPESTSGRLTQYF. The CDR3 coding sequence is TGTGCCAGCTCACCCGAGTCGACTAGCGGCCGACTTACGCAGTATTTT.